Listed below are T cell receptor beta chains from one sample, sequenced in a study of blood T cell repertoires in COVID-19. Produced via immunoSEQ multiplex PCR; TCRdb's table is partial and in-frame only. The table has about 45,000 clones, over 80% seen once; the top ten hold 7.5% to 9.5%. The sample taken for sequencing was peripheral blood. These receptor sequences come from an elderly man in a cohort sampled during active COVID-19. CDR3s include the opening cysteine and the closing phenylalanine or tryptophan. A D gene is named only where the DNA matches it firmly. Size is omitted from some rows. Given values are once, few, many or a class for expanded clones.

>TRBJ2-7|NA|TRBV27|TRBD2
CASSPGLGSGEQYF
TGTGCCAGCAGTCCGGGACTAGGATCCGGCGAGCAGTACTTC
>TRBJ1-1|NA|TRBV7-3|TRBD1
CASSPKGQQGVTEAFF
TGTGCCAGCAGCCCCAAGGGTCAGCAGGGGGTCACTGAAGCTTTCTTT
>TRBJ1-1|NA|TRBV5-6|NA
CASSNSRGSEAFF
TGTGCCAGCAGCAACTCCCGGGGGTCTGAAGCTTTCTTT
>TRBJ1-2|NA|TRBV7-9|NA
CASSLGQAPLYGYTF
TGTGCCAGCAGCTTAGGGCAGGCGCCTCTGTATGGCTACACCTTC
>TRBJ1-2|NA|TRBV5-1|TRBD1
CASSWGTGDCTF
TGCGCCAGCAGCTGGGGGACAGGGGACTGCACCTTC
>TRBJ1-4|NA|TRBV5-4|NA
CASSLGSRNEKLFF
TGTGCCAGCAGCCTGGGGAGCAGAAATGAAAAACTGTTTTTT
>TRBJ2-7|NA|TRBV18|TRBD2
CASSPPSGSIYEQYF
TGTGCCAGCTCACCCCCTAGCGGGAGTATCTACGAGCAGTACTTC
>TRBJ2-3|NA|TRBV4-2|NA
CASSQGRGNEGDTQYF
TGTGCCAGCAGCCAAGGGCGGGGAAATGAGGGGGATACGCAGTATTTT
>TRBJ1-1|once|TRBV15|NA
CATSRRRGRLAEAFF
TGTGCCACCAGCAGGAGGCGGGGGAGACTTGCTGAAGCTTTCTTT
>TRBJ1-2|NA|TRBV2|NA
CASSVQQTNYGYTF
TGTGCCAGCAGTGTGCAACAGACTAACTATGGCTACACCTTC
>TRBJ1-3|NA|TRBV9|TRBD1
CASSAEGARNTIYF
TGTGCCAGCAGCGCCGAGGGGGCGCGAAACACCATATATTTT